This T cell receptor beta chain was recovered during a study of T cells in Graves' hyperthyroidism and ophthalmopathy. Points from the study as a whole: The model anticipated ophthalmopathy a median around six months pre-onset.

A note on this clonotype: What it binds is unknown.

RNA transcripts yielded amplified TCR beta CDR3 regions. RT-PCR in the first round (using the HTBI primer set) targeted the TCR CDR3. TCRdb analysed the multiplex PCR reads with MiXCR anew, one entry per CDR3 protein. Altogether roughly 740,000 distinct CDR3 sequences are present, roughly 17% being singletons, with the ten largest covering approximately 8%. The diagnoses drew upon clinical symptoms, serum thyroxine and TRAb, thyroid ultrasound and orbital computed tomography. The V and J ends lost 3 bases and 3 bases, in that order; junction bases with no gene match: 8. CDR3 size: 15 residues. Germline CDR1 SGHNT, CDR2 YYREEE (reference sequence).

J is TRBJ1-2 and V is TRBV5-4, with TRBD1 matching 7 bases. What was sequenced was blood. The receptor comes from a man between 18 and 29 years old with Graves' hyperthyroidism. CDR3 bases: TGTGCCAGCAGCTCTCCGGGACAGCGTGACTATGGCTACACCTTC. Its translation: CASSSPGQRDYGYTF.